What follows is one T cell receptor beta chain and its context. The data belong to a study of beta chain features in type 1 diabetes. Study summary: The number of sorted cells examined across all samples was under 140,000,000.

Germline CDR1 reads LGHNT; CDR2 reads FRNRAP. This CDR3 comprises 17 residues. The J segment lost 7 bases and the V segment lost 6 bases, leaving 14 bases of the junction unmatched. Expressed TCRB transcripts were sequenced, since all the RNA that had been isolated was reverse transcribed. Only in-frame clones appear in the TCRdb table, and some are missing; sequencing was by immunoSEQ multiplex PCR. The sample lists about 330,000 clones, approximately 10% seen once, with roughly 0.014% in the top ten. This sequence joins TRBV12-5 and TRBJ2-3, with 12 bases fitting TRBD2. The sequenced sample consisted of naive CD4+ T cells from blood. The clonotype originates from a woman aged 30 to 39 in good health. In DNA, the CDR3 is TGTGCTAGTGGCTCCCGCTCGACTAGCGGGAGCGGATATACGCAGTATTTT. Amino acids: CASGSRSTSGSGYTQYF.